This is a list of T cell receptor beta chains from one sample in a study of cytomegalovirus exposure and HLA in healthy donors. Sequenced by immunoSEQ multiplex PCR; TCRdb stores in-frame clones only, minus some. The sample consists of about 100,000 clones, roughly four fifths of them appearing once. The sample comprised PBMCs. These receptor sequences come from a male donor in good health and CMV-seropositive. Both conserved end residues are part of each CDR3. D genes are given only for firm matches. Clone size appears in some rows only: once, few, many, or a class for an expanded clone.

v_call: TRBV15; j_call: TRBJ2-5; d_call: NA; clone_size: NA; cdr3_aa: CATSRVQGRETQYF; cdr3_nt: TGTGCCACCAGCAGAGTACAGGGTCGTGAGACCCAGTACTTC
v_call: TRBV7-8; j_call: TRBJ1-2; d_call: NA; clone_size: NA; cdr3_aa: CASSFDPGYGYTF; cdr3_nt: TGTGCCAGCAGCTTTGACCCAGGGTATGGCTACACCTTC
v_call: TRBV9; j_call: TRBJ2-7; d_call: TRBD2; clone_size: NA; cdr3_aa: CASSVGPPLSGLAGVEQYF; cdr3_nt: TGTGCCAGCAGCGTAGGACCACCCCTCTCCGGACTAGCGGGGGTCGAGCAGTACTTC
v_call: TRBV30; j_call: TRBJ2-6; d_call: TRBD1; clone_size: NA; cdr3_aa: CAWHIGTGRAGANVLTF; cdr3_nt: TGTGCCTGGCATATCGGGACAGGGAGGGCTGGGGCCAACGTCCTGACTTTC
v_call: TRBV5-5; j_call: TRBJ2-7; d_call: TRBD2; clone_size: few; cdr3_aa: CASSPWTSGRYEQYF; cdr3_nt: TGTGCCAGCAGCCCCTGGACTAGCGGCCGATACGAGCAGTACTTC
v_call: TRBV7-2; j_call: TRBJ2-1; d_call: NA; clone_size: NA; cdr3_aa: CASSFGGGRSNEQFF; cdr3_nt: TGTGCCAGCAGCTTTGGCGGGGGCCGTTCCAATGAGCAGTTCTTC
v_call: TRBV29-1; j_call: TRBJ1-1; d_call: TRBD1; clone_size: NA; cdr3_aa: CSARTGGNTEAFF; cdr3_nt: TGCAGCGCGAGGACAGGGGGGAACACTGAAGCTTTCTTT
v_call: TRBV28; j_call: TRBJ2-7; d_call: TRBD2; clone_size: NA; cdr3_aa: CASSLRTSGGYEQYF; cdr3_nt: TGTGCCAGCAGTTTAAGGACTAGCGGGGGCTACGAGCAGTACTTC
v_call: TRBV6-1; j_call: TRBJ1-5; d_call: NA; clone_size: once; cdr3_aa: CASSETRGLGQPQHF; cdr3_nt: TGTGCCAGCAGTGAAACCAGGGGATTGGGTCAGCCCCAGCATTTT
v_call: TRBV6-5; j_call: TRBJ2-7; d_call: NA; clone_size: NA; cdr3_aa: CASSSRQVGEQYF; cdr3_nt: TGTGCCAGCAGCTCGCGACAGGTGGGCGAGCAGTACTTC
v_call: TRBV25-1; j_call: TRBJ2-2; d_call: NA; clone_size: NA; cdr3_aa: CASRGGGAGTGELFF; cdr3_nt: TGTGCCAGCAGGGGCGGGGGCGCGGGCACCGGGGAGCTGTTTTTT
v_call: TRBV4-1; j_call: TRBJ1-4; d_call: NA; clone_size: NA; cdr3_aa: CASSQVRSGELFF; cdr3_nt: TGCGCCAGCAGCCAAGTTCGTTCGGGGGAACTGTTTTTT
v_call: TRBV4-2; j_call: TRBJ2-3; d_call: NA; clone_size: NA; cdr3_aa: CASSLTSTDTQYF; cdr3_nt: TGTGCCAGCAGCCTAACTAGCACAGATACGCAGTATTTT
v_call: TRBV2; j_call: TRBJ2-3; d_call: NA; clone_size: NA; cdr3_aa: CASSPEVGSTDTQYF; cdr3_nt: TGTGCCAGCAGCCCCGAAGTCGGGAGCACAGATACGCAGTATTTT
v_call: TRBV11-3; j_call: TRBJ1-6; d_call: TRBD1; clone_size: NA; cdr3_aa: CASSTGQDYNSPLHF; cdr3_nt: TGTGCCAGCAGCACCGGACAGGACTATAATTCACCCCTCCACTTT
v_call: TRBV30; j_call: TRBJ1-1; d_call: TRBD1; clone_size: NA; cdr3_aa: CAWSVQGWRTEAFF; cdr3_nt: TGTGCCTGGAGTGTACAGGGGTGGCGCACTGAAGCTTTCTTT
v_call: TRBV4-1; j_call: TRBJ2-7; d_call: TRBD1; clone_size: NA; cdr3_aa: CASSHGGTGYEQYF; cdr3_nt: TGCGCCAGCAGCCACGGAGGGACAGGCTACGAGCAGTACTTC
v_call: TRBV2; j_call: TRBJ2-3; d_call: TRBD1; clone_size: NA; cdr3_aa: CASSNNRGPDTQYF; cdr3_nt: TGTGCCAGCAGTAACAACAGGGGTCCAGATACGCAGTATTTT
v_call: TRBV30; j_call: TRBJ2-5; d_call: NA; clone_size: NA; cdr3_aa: CAWSVGLGETQYF; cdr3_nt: TGTGCCTGGAGTGTAGGCCTAGGCGAGACCCAGTACTTC
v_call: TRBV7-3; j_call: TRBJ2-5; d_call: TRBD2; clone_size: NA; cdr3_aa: CASSKTSYQTQYF; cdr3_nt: TGTGCCAGCAGCAAGACTAGCTACCAGACCCAGTACTTC
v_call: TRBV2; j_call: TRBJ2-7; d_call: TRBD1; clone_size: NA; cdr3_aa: CASRSTGQPSEQYF; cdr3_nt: TGTGCCAGCAGATCGACAGGGCAGCCTTCCGAGCAGTACTTC
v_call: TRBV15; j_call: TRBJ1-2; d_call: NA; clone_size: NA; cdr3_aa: CATSRRSRGGADGYTF; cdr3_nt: TGTGCCACCAGCAGAAGGAGTCGGGGGGGCGCGGATGGCTACACCTTC
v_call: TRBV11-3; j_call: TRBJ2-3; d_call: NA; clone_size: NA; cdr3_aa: CASSLLVRADTQYF; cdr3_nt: TGTGCCAGCAGCTTACTGGTACGCGCAGATACGCAGTATTTT
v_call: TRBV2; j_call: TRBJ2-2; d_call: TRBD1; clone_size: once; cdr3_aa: CASRPPAGTGYHTGELFF; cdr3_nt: TGTGCCAGCAGACCCCCTGCAGGGACAGGGTATCACACCGGGGAGCTGTTTTTT
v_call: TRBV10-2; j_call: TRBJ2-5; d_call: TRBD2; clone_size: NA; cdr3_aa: CASSGLAGAQETQYF; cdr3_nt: TGCGCCAGCAGTGGGCTAGCGGGGGCCCAAGAGACCCAGTACTTC
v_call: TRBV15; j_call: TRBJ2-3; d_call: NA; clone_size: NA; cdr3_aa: CATSRDQDTQYF; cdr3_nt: TGTGCCACCAGCAGAGATCAGGATACGCAGTATTTT
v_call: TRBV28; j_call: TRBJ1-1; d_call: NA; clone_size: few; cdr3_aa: CASSLPGVNTEAFF; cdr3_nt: TGTGCCAGCAGTTTACCGGGAGTAAACACTGAAGCTTTCTTT
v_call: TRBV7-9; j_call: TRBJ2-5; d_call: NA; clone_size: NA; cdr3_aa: CASSFVQGATETQYF; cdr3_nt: TGTGCCAGCAGCTTTGTTCAGGGTGCAACAGAGACCCAGTACTTC
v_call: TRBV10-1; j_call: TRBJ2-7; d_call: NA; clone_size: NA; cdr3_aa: CASSGSLDEQYF; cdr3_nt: TGCGCCAGCAGTGGATCGCTAGACGAGCAGTACTTC
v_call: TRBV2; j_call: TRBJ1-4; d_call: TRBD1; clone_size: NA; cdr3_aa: CASSERTGYNEKLFF; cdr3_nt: TGTGCCAGCAGTGAAAGGACAGGCTATAATGAAAAACTGTTTTTT
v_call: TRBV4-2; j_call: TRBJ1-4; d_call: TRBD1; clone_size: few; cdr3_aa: CASSQPTTGAINEKLFF; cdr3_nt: TGTGCCAGCAGCCAGCCAACGACAGGGGCGATTAATGAAAAACTGTTTTTT
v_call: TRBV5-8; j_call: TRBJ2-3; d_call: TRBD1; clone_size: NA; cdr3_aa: CASGGQGSTDTQYF; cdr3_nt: TGTGCCAGCGGGGGACAGGGAAGCACAGATACGCAGTATTTT
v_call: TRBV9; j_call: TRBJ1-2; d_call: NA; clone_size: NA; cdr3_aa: CASSPGGRSNYGYTF; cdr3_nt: TGTGCCAGCAGCCCGGGGGGGAGGTCTAACTATGGCTACACCTTC
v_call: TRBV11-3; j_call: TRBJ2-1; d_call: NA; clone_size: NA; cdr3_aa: CASSLGAGINEQFF; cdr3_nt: TGTGCCAGCAGCTTAGGGGCAGGAATCAATGAGCAGTTCTTC
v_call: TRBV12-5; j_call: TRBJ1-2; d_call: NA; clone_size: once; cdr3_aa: CASGANGGYTF; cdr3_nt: TGTGCTAGTGGGGCTAACGGGGGCTACACCTTC
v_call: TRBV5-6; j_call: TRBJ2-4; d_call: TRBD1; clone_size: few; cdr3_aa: CASSWTGTGNIQYF; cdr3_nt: TGTGCCAGCAGCTGGACAGGGACGGGGAACATTCAGTACTTC
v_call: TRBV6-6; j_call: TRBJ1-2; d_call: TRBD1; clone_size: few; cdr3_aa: CASSWSRDSTNYGYTF; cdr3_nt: TGTGCCAGCAGTTGGTCACGGGACAGTACTAACTATGGCTACACCTTC
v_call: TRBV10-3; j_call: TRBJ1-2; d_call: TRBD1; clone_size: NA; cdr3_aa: CAISGETGGEVNGYTF; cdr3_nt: TGTGCCATCAGTGGCGAGACAGGGGGCGAGGTAAATGGCTACACCTTC
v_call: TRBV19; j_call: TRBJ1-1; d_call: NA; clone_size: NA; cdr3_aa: CASSIGQGRTEAFF; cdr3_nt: TGTGCCAGTAGTATTGGCCAGGGGAGAACTGAAGCTTTCTTT
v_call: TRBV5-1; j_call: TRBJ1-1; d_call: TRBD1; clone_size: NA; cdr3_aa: CASSLTGVNTEAFF; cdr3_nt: TGCGCCAGCAGCTTGACAGGGGTGAACACTGAAGCTTTCTTT
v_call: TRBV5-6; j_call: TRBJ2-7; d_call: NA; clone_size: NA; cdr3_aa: CASSSLRAPYEQYF; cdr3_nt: TGTGCCAGCAGCTCGTTGCGGGCCCCCTACGAGCAGTACTTC
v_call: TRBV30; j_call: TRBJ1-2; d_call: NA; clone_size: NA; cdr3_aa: CAWADTLSYGYTF; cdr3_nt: TGTGCCTGGGCGGACACTCTATCCTATGGCTACACCTTC
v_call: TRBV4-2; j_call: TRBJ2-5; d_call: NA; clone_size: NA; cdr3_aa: CASSLQAGAEETQYF; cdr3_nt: TGTGCCAGCAGCCTACAGGCGGGGGCTGAAGAGACCCAGTACTTC
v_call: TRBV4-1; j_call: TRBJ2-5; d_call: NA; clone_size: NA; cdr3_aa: CASSQDGQIQETQYF; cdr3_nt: TGCGCCAGCAGCCAAGATGGGCAGATTCAAGAGACCCAGTACTTC
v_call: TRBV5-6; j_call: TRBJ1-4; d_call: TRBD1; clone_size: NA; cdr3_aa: CASSPGTGEGEKLFF; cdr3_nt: TGTGCCAGCAGCCCCGGGACAGGGGAGGGTGAAAAACTGTTTTTT
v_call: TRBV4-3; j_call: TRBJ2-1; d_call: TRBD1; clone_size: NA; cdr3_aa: CASSQEGQLYNEQFF; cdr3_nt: TGCGCCAGCAGCCAAGAGGGACAGCTGTACAATGAGCAGTTCTTC
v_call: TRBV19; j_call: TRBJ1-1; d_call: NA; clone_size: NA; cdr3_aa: CASGDRGDTEAFF; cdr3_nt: TGTGCCAGTGGAGACCGGGGAGACACTGAAGCTTTCTTT
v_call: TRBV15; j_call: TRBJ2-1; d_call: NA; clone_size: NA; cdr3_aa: CATSRDYGGPEQFF; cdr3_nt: TGTGCCACCAGCAGAGATTACGGGGGACCTGAGCAGTTCTTC
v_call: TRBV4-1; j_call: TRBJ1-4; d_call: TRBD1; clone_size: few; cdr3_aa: CASSPSGTVWEKLFF; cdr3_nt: TGCGCCAGCAGCCCCTCCGGGACAGTTTGGGAAAAACTGTTTTTT
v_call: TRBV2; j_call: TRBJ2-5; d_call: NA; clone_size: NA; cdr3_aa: CASLPEIQETQYF; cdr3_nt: TGTGCCAGTCTGCCCGAGATTCAAGAGACCCAGTACTTC
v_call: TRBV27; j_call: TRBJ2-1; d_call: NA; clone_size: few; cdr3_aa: CASSLPNSYNEQFF; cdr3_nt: TGTGCCAGCAGTTTACCCAACTCCTACAATGAGCAGTTCTTC
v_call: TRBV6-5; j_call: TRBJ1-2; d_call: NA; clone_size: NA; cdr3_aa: CASTHPCSTF; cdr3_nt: TGTGCCAGCACCCACCCGTGTAGCACCTTC
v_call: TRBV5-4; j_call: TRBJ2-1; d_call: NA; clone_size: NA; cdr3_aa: CASSLLRSEQFF; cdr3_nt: TGTGCCAGCAGCTTGCTCCGGAGCGAGCAGTTCTTC